A selection of T cell receptor beta chains follows, all from one sample in a study of shared clonotypes between healthy human individuals. Sequencing was performed with immunoSEQ multiplex PCR; in TCRdb, only in-frame clones are kept and a portion is missing. The sample has 600,000 or so clones, 95% to 98% seen once; the top ten hold 0.3%. Sequencing used naive CD8+ T cells sorted from blood. The source of these receptors is a man aged 25-45 years in good health. The conserved cysteine and the conserved F or W are not part of the CDR3 here. The order of the fields is clone size, V gene, CDR3 protein. The size of a clone is reported for some rows only, either as once, few or many, or as a class for expanded clones.

>-|TRBV27
ASSLTQSSYNEQF
>-|TRBV7-9
ASSSSGTDSGSGFYEQY
>-|TRBV4-2
ASSQDPSDWGYT
>-|TRBV6-5
ASSWKQGGDTEAF
>-|TRBV7-6
ASSLGLQETQY
>-|TRBV27
ASTSSSTDTQY
>-|TRBV28
ATLRGNGYT
>-|TRBV6-1
ASSEDNRVTGANVLT
>-|TRBV27
ASSFWTGVTGELF
>-|TRBV25-1
ASSDLLTGFATEAF
>-|TRBV9
ASSVAPGIQPQH
>-|TRBV7-8
ASSRGGRGYNEQF
>-|TRBV5-6
ASRRELDRMNTEAF
>once|TRBV9
ASSPRTSGDLDTQY
>-|TRBV7-9
ASSLEQDGVYT
>-|TRBV4-1
ASSRLAGISYEQY
>-|TRBV11-2
ASSLFFNREQY
>-|TRBV19
ASSPQGLHGYT
>-|TRBV27
ASSLSKQGSQPQH
>-|TRBV2
ASSYLGGRTDANEQF
>-|TRBV7-9
ASFSAGEGYEQY
>-|TRBV29-1
SARTGASGELF
>-|TRBV4-3
ASSQYAQGAVGEKLF
>-|TRBV6-8
ASSPGLVGLLGQF
>-|TRBV27
ASSLLAGNEQF
>once|TRBV29-1
SESSGLSDEQF
>-|TRBV28
ASSFGAGTYEQY
>once|TRBV14
ASSAQGYEQY
>few|TRBV6-4
ASSDSRGTTNEAF
>-|TRBV11-2
ASSFRGQKNEKLF
>-|TRBV9
ASSPGTAYNEQF
>once|TRBV5-1
ASSLVGAGGIYEQY
>-|TRBV27
ASSSRGRQETQY
>-|TRBV29-1
SVLTGTNTEAF
>-|TRBV27
ASRALGGTTYEQY
>-|TRBV4-1
ASSQGIHGYT
>-|TRBV29-1
SVMVAGGNVYTQY
>-|TRBV5-5
ASSLGLAGKDEQF
>-|TRBV4-1
ASNPLPGDIYEQF
>-|TRBV6-6
ASSYVDIANYGYT
>once|TRBV7-9
ASSSGFGNQPQH
>-|TRBV12-1
ASSFKGSEGNQPQH
>-|TRBV27
ASSLNGEQY
>once|TRBV19
ASRRLLVGNQPQH
>-|TRBV7-9
ASSFGAAADTQY
>-|TRBV9
ASSVEGQYNEQF
>-|TRBV4-3
ASADQAFNEKLF